The 25 T cell receptor beta chains reported below all come from one sample, sequenced in a study of radiotherapy plus CTLA-4 blockade in lung cancer. The assay was immunoSEQ multiplex PCR, and TCRdb's table has in-frame clones only and misses some. The profile shows some 110,000 clones, 90% of them singletons. The source material was peripheral blood, sampled from a patient treated with radiotherapy plus ipilimumab. The receptors come from a human donor with non-small cell lung cancer that progressed on radiotherapy plus ipilimumab.

The V call is TRBV11-3, the J call TRBJ2-2; D may be TRBD2 (6 bases). Germline V gene data show CDR1 as SGHNT and CDR2 as YENEEA. The CDR3 has 14 amino acids. V dropped 6 bases and J dropped 3 bases, with 11 bases sitting between them. CDR3 nucleotide sequence: TGTGCCAGCAGTCGGGACTTCTACACCGGGGAGCTGTTTTTT. Amino acids: CASSRDFYTGELFF.

The rearrangement uses TRBV18 and TRBJ2-1, with a weak D call TRBD2 (5 bases). CDR1 is KGHSH, CDR2 LQKENI, per germline. V dropped 1 base and J dropped 2 bases, with 12 bases sitting between them. The CDR3 length is 16 residues. The CDR3 reads CASSPLGGLTYNEQFF. The CDR3 DNA reads as TGTGCCAGCTCACCACTCGGCGGGCTGACCTACAATGAGCAGTTCTTC.

In the case of this clone: This sample also contains other DNA sequences that code for the same CDR3. The chain is built from TRBV9 and TRBJ2-3; D is ambiguous. Germline CDR1 is SGDLS and CDR2 is YYNGEE. Trimming removed 0 bases at V and 4 bases at J, with 6 bases between. This CDR3 is built from 13 residues. The CDR3 nucleotides read TGTGCCAGCAGCGTAGAAGGTGCAGATACGCAGTATTTT. Amino acids: CASSVEGADTQYF.

The chain carries TRBV30 and TRBJ2-3; 9 nucleotides align to TRBD1. Trimming took 2 bases from V and 4 from J; bases not matched to a gene: 7. Per the germline V gene, CDR1 is GTSNPN and CDR2 is SVGIG (reference sequence). The CDR3 covers 15 residues. The CDR3 here is CAWSPGDRASDTQYF. The CDR3 nucleotides are TGTGCCTGGAGTCCGGGGGACAGGGCGTCAGATACGCAGTATTTT.

The rearrangement links TRBV18 to TRBJ2-1; D not resolved. Trimming pared 5 bases from V and 6 bases from J, leaving 2 bases between. Germline V gives CDR1 KGHSH, CDR2 LQKENI. CDR3 size: 10 residues. The CDR3 region is CASSFNEQFF. CDR3 sequence (DNA): TGTGCCAGCTCATTCAATGAGCAGTTCTTC.

Worth noting for this clone: Germline is not matched at one junction end, which may reflect a read error. The CDR3 coding sequence is TGTGTCTGGAGAAGGACTGCCACAGATACGCAGTATTTT. It is translated as CVWRRTATDTQYF. The chain joins TRBV30 to TRBJ2-3, with a tentative D call TRBD2 (5 bases). Germline CDR1 GTSNPN, CDR2 SVGIG (reference sequence). This CDR3 contains 13 residues.

V and J are TRBV5-1 and TRBJ1-2, with 8 bases identical to TRBD1. This CDR3 is 14 amino acids long. Trimming took 2 bases from V and 3 from J; bases not matched to a gene: 3. In germline, CDR1 is SGHRS, CDR2 YFSETQ. CDR3 in amino acids: CASSFGQGDYGYTF. The CDR3 nucleotides are TGCGCCAGCAGCTTTGGACAGGGAGACTATGGCTACACCTTC.

This chain links TRBV6-6 with TRBJ2-7; D might be TRBD2 (7 bases). V shed 2 bases and J shed 4 bases, with 15 bases lying between them. The CDR3 spans 15 residues. Germline loops: CDR1 MNHNY, CDR2 SVGAGI (reference sequence). In nucleotides, the CDR3 is TGTGCCAGCAGTTACGGGGGCGGGAGTAGGTACGAGCAGTACTTC. Translated: CASSYGGGSRYEQYF.

This clone was seen only once. The chain is built from TRBV5-1 and TRBJ1-2; maybe TRBD1 (6 bases). This CDR3 has 12 residues. V was trimmed by 5 bases and J by 8 bases, leaving 13 bases between them. CDR1 is SGHRS, CDR2 YFSETQ, per germline. The CDR3, as DNA: TGCGCCAGCAGTCGGGACACGGAGGGCTACACCTTC. Translated, it gives CASSRDTEGYTF.

V is TRBV7-9 and J is TRBJ2-7; D ambiguous. V dropped 5 bases and J dropped 6 bases, with 14 bases sitting between them. This CDR3 has 13 amino acids. From germline, CDR1 is SEHNR and CDR2 FQNEAQ (reference sequence). CDR3 bases: TGTGCCAGCAGCCCTACTCAATGGGGCGAGCAGTACTTC. Translated, it gives CASSPTQWGEQYF.

This clone turned up a few times. This chain uses TRBV19 with TRBJ1-3, with D perhaps TRBD1 (5 bases). The V end was cut by 7 bases, the J end by 7 bases, with 17 bases between. CDR3 length: 14 residues. Germline V gene lookup returns CDR1 LNHDA and CDR2 SQIVND (reference sequence). The CDR3 bases are TGTGCCAGTACCCCCTCCGGTGGGGGTAACACCATATATTTT. The encoded protein is CASTPSGGGNTIYF.

The rearrangement joins TRBV27 to TRBJ2-1; 11 nucleotides match TRBD2. CDR1 and CDR2 from the germline V gene are MNHEY and SMNVEV (reference sequence). Trimming at V came to 4 bases and at J to 8 bases, leaving 19 bases not matched to a gene. This CDR3 comprises 19 residues. The CDR3, as DNA: TGTGCCAGCAGTTCCCAAACTCCGGCGACTAGCGGGACTTTCGATGAGCAGTTCTTC. Translating gives CASSSQTPATSGTFDEQFF.

This clone occurred a few times. The gene calls are TRBV12-5 and TRBJ2-7; the D is unclear. Trimming removed 6 bases from V and 5 bases from J, with 11 bases in between. This CDR3 region has 12 residues. The germline V gene has CDR1 LGHNT and CDR2 FRNRAP. In DNA, the CDR3 is TGTGCTAGTGGCACTTCCGCGGACGAGCAGTACTTC. This sequence encodes CASGTSADEQYF.

This clone turned up a few times. This chain joins TRBV5-1 and TRBJ2-2; D possibly matches TRBD1 or TRBD2 (5 bases each). Trimming removed 1 base at V and 5 bases at J, with 12 bases between. Germline loops: CDR1 SGHRS, CDR2 YFSETQ. The CDR3 is 15 amino acids. CDR3 in amino acids: CASSLFGTPTGELFF. The CDR3 bases are TGCGCCAGCAGCTTGTTTGGGACCCCAACCGGGGAGCTGTTTTTT.

J is TRBJ2-3 and V is TRBV29-1; TRBD2 might be the D (6 bases). This CDR3 contains 13 residues. In germline, CDR1 is SQVTM, CDR2 ANQGSEA. Trimming left V 6 bases short and J 3 bases short, with 13 bases between. The CDR3, as DNA: TGCAGCGTCGGAGGGCCTTTAACAGATACGCAGTATTTT. Residues: CSVGGPLTDTQYF.

The rearrangement links TRBV19 to TRBJ1-2; D ambiguous. V dropped 5 bases and J dropped 4 bases, with 20 bases sitting between them. From germline, CDR1 is LNHDA and CDR2 SQIVND (reference sequence). This CDR3 spans 16 amino acids. CDR3 sequence (DNA): TGTGCCAGTAGTCCTCGCGTGAGGGAGATTCGCTATGGCTACACCTTC. Its protein product is CASSPRVREIRYGYTF.

The chain couples TRBV19 to TRBJ2-7; TRBD2 is a possible D gene (5 bases). The ends were cut back, 5 bases at V and 5 bases at J, with 13 bases in the middle. The CDR3 is 13 amino acids. Germline assignment: CDR1 LNHDA and CDR2 SQIVND (reference sequence). This CDR3 reads CASSGARGNEQYF. In nucleotides, the CDR3 is TGTGCCAGTAGTGGAGCACGGGGTAACGAGCAGTACTTC.

This clone was found a few times. DNA for the CDR3: TGTGCCAGCAGAATACAGGGAAGTGGAAACACCATATATTTT. Its translation is CASRIQGSGNTIYF. The chain combines TRBV6-5 with TRBJ1-3; D perhaps matches TRBD1 (6 bases). V lost 6 bases and J lost 3, with 12 bases in between. Germline V gene sequence: CDR1 MNHEY, CDR2 SVGAGI. The CDR3 has 14 residues.

The genes are TRBV12-5 and TRBJ2-7; the D call may be TRBD1 or TRBD2 (5 bases each). This CDR3 region has 17 residues. The V end was cut by 1 base, the J end by 0 bases, with 16 bases between. In germline, CDR1 is LGHNT, CDR2 FRNRAP. The CDR3 nucleotides read TGTGCTAGTGGTTTGGCCCGTGGCAGGGACCTCTCCTACGAGCAGTACTTC. This translates into CASGLARGRDLSYEQYF.

The CDR3 region is CTSLEASGRTAYEQYF. As DNA, the CDR3 is TGCACCAGCCTTGAGGCTAGCGGGAGAACGGCCTACGAGCAGTACTTC. V is TRBV1 and J is TRBJ2-7; TRBD2, the table's D call, was not compared with the DNA. TRBV1 is annotated as a pseudogene. The CDR3 is made up of 16 amino acids.

The CDR3 nucleotides read TGTGCCAGTAGTATGGGGGGAGACACTGAAGCTTTCTTT. This codes for CASSMGGDTEAFF. The chain uses TRBV19 and TRBJ1-1; D is perhaps TRBD1 (5 bases). The V and J ends lost 3 bases and 3 bases respectively, with 8 bases between them. CDR1 LNHDA and CDR2 SQIVND come from the germline V gene (reference sequence). The length of the CDR3 is 13 residues.

V gene TRBV29-1 combines with J gene TRBJ2-3; 9 nucleotides agree with TRBD1. Germline V lookup: CDR1 SQVTM, CDR2 ANQGSEA. The CDR3 is 14 amino acids. V lost 8 bases, J lost 5 bases, and 11 bases stayed unmatched. In DNA, the CDR3 is TGCAGCATGCTACAGGGGGCTAGAAGAGATACGCAGTATTTT. It encodes CSMLQGARRDTQYF.

V is TRBV5-6 and J is TRBJ2-5, with 13 bases that match TRBD2. With 3 bases clipped from V and 1 base from J, the junction kept 3 bases outside the gene matches. In germline, CDR1 is SGHDT, CDR2 YYEEEE. The CDR3 extends over 16 amino acids. CDR3 sequence: CASSWGLAGIQETQYF. CDR3 coding DNA: TGTGCCAGCAGCTGGGGACTAGCGGGGATCCAAGAGACCCAGTACTTC. The full variable domain, completed using reference TRBV5-6 and TRBJ2-5, is DAGVTQSPTHLIKTRGQQVTLRCSPKSGHDTVSWYQQALGQGPQFIFQYYEEEERQRGNFPDRFSGHQFPNYSSELNVNALLLGDSALYLCASSWGLAGIQETQYFGPGTRLLVL.

This clone was counted once. V is TRBV5-1 and J is TRBJ2-5; tentative D call: TRBD1 (6 bases). Per the germline V gene, CDR1 is SGHRS and CDR2 is YFSETQ. CDR3 length: 17 amino acids. With 1 base removed from V and 5 bases from J, the gap between germline ends came to 21 bases. The CDR3 region is CASSLIPKTGSGETQYF. CDR3 in DNA: TGCGCCAGCAGCTTGATACCAAAAACAGGGTCAGGGGAGACCCAGTACTTC.

The chain couples TRBV2 to TRBJ2-1; D might be TRBD2 (5 bases). Germline V lookup: CDR1 SNHLY, CDR2 FYNNEI. V lost 6 bases, J lost 6 bases, and 24 bases lay in between. The CDR3 length is 17 residues. The CDR3 region has the DNA TGTGCCAGCAGGAAAGCAAGCGCCCTAGCTACGTCCAATGAGCAGTTCTTC. Encoded protein: CASRKASALATSNEQFF.